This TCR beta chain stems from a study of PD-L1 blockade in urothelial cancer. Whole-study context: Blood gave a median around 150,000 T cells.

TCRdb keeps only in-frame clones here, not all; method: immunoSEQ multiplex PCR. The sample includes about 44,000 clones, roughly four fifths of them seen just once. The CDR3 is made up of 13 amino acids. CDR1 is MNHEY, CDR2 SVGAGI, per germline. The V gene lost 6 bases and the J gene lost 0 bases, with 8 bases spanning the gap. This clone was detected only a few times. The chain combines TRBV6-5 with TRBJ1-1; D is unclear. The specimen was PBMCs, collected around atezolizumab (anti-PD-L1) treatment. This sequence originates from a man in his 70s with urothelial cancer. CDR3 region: CASSRGLNTEAFF. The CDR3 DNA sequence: TGTGCCAGCAGCCGCGGTCTGAACACTGAAGCTTTCTTT.